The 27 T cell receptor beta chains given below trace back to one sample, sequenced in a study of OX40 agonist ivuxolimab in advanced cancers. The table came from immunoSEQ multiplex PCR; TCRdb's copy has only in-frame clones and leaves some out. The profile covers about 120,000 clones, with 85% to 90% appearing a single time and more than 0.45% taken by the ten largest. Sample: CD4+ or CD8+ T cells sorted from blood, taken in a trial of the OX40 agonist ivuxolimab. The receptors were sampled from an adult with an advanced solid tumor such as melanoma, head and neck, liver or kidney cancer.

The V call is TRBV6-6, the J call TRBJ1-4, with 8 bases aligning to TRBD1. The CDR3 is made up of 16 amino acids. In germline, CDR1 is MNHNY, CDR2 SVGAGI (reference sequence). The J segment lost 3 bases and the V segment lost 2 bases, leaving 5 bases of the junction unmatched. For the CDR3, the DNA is TGTGCCAGCAGTTACCCGCTGACAGGGGCTAATGAAAAACTGTTTTTT. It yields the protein CASSYPLTGANEKLFF.

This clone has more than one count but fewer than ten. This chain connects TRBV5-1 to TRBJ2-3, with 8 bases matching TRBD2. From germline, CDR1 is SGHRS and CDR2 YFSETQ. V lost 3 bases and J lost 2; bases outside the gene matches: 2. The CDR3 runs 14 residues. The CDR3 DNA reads TGCGCCAGCAGCTGGCGGGGGGCCACAGATACGCAGTATTTT. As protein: CASSWRGATDTQYF. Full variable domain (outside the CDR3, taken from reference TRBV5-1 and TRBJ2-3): KAGVTQTPRYLIKTRGQQVTLSCSPISGHRSVSWYQQTPGQGLQFLFEYFSETQRNKGNFPGRFSGRQFSNSRSEMNVSTLELGDSALYLCASSWRGATDTQYFGPGTRLTVL.

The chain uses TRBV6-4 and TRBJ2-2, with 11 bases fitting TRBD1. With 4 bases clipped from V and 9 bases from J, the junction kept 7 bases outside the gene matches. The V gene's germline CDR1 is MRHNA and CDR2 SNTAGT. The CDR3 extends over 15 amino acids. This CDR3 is CASSAGQGAGWELFF. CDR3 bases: TGTGCCAGCAGTGCCGGACAGGGGGCAGGTTGGGAGCTGTTTTTT.

CDR3: CASSEVGGTTDTQYF. As DNA, the CDR3 is TGTGCCAGCAGTGAGGTCGGGGGTACGACAGATACGCAGTATTTT. This chain uses TRBV6-1 with TRBJ2-3; weak D call: TRBD2 (6 bases). Looked up from germline, CDR1 is MNHNS and CDR2 is SASEGT. This CDR3 has 15 amino acids. Trimming cost V 3 bases and J 3 bases, with 13 bases left between them.

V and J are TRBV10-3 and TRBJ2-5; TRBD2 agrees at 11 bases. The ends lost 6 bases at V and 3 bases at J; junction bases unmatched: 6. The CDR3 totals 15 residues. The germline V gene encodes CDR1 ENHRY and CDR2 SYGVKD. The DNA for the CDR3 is TGTGCCATCAGGGGGACGGGACTAGCGGAAGAGACCCAGTACTTC. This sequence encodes CAIRGTGLAEETQYF.

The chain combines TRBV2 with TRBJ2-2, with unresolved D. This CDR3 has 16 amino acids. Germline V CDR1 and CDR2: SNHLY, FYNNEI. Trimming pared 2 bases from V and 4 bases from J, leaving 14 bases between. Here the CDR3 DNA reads TGTGCCAGCAGTGAAAATGGGGTAGGGCTCACCGGGGAGCTGTTTTTT. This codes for CASSENGVGLTGELFF.

CDR3 DNA sequence: TGTGCCAGCAGCTTAGGGGGGACCTACGAGCAGTACTTC. Its protein product is CASSLGGTYEQYF. This chain joins TRBV5-5 and TRBJ2-7; D may match TRBD1 or TRBD2 (6 bases each). V shed 2 bases and J shed 2 bases, with 8 bases lying between them. CDR1 SGHKS and CDR2 YYEKEE come from the germline V gene (reference sequence). CDR3 length: 13 amino acids. Based on the CDR3 plus reference TRBV5-5 and TRBJ2-7, the full variable domain is DAGVTQSPTHLIKTRGQQVTLRCSPISGHKSVSWYQQVLGQGPQFIFQYYEKEERGRGNFPDRFSARQFPNYSSELNVNALLLGDSALYLCASSLGGTYEQYFGPGTRLTVT.

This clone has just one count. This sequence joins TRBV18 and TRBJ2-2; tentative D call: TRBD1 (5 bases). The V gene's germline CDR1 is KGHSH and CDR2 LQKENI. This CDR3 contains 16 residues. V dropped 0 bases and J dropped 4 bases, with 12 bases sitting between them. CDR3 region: CASSPPNTGPTGELFF. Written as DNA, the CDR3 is TGTGCCAGCTCACCACCGAATACAGGCCCCACCGGGGAGCTGTTTTTT. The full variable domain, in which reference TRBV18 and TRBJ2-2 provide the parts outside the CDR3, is NAGVMQNPRHLVRRRGQEARLRCSPMKGHSHVYWYRQLPEEGLKFMVYLQKENIIDESGMPKERFSAEFPKEGPSILRIQQVVRGDSAAYFCASSPPNTGPTGELFFGEGSRLTVL.

CDR3 sequence (DNA): TGCGCCAGCAGCTTGTTCCGCGCGGGGGATTGGGAGACCCAGTACTTC. Translated: CASSLFRAGDWETQYF. The chain recombines TRBV5-1 with TRBJ2-5; 7 positions match TRBD2. Per germline, CDR1 SGHRS and CDR2 YFSETQ. The CDR3 runs to 16 residues. V was clipped by 1 base and J by 5 bases; unmatched bases: 11. Filled out from reference TRBV5-1 and TRBJ2-5, the complete variable domain reads KAGVTQTPRYLIKTRGQQVTLSCSPISGHRSVSWYQQTPGQGLQFLFEYFSETQRNKGNFPGRFSGRQFSNSRSEMNVSTLELGDSALYLCASSLFRAGDWETQYFGPGTRLLVL.

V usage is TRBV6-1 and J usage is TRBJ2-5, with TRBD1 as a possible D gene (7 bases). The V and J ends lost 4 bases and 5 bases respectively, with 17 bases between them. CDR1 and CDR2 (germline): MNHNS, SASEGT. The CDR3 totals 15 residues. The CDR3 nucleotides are TGTGCCAGCAGTGCACAAGGGGGCGGGGCGGAGACCCAGTACTTC. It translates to CASSAQGGGAETQYF.

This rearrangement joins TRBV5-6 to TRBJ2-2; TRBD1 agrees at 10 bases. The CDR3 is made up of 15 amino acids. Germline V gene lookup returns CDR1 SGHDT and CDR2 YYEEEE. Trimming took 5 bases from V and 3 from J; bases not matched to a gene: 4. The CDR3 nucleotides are TGTGCCAGCAGAGAGGGGACAGGGGACACCGGGGAGCTGTTTTTT. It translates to CASREGTGDTGELFF.

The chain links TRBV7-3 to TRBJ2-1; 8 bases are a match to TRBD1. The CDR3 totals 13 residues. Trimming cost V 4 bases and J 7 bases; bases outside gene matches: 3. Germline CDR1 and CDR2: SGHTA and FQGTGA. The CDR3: CASSSRTGNEQFF. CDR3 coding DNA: TGTGCCAGCAGCTCGCGGACAGGGAATGAGCAGTTCTTC. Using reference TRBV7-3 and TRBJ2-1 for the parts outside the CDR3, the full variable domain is GAGVSQTPSNKVTEKGKYVELRCDPISGHTALYWYRQSLGQGPEFLIYFQGTGAADDSGLPNDRFFAVRPEGSVSTLKIQRTERGDSAVYLCASSSRTGNEQFFGPGTRLTVL.

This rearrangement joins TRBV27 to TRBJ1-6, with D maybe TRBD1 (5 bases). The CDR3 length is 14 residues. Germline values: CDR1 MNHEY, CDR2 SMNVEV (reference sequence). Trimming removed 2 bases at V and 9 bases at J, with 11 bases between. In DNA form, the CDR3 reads TGTGCCAGCAGTTTAGGGCAGGGAATTTCACCCCTCCACTTT. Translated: CASSLGQGISPLHF.

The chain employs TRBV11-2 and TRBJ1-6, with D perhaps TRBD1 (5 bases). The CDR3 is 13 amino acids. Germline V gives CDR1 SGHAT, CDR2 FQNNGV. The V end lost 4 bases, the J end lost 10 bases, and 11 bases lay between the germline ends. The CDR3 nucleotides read TGTGCCAGCAGCTCAGTGGGGGACTCACCCCTCCACTTT. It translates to CASSSVGDSPLHF.

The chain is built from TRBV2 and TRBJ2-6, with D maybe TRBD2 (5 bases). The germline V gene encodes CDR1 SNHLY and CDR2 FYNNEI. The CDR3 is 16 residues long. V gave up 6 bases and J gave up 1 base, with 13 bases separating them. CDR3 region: CASSVLPGSGANVLTF. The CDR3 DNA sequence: TGTGCCAGCAGCGTTCTTCCGGGGTCTGGGGCCAACGTCCTGACTTTC.

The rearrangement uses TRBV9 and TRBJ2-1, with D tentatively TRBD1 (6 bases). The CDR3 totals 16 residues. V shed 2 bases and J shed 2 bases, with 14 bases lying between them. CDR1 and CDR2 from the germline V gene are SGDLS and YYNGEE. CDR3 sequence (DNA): TGTGCCAGCAGCGTGACACAGGGAAGGGCCTACAATGAGCAGTTCTTC. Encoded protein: CASSVTQGRAYNEQFF.

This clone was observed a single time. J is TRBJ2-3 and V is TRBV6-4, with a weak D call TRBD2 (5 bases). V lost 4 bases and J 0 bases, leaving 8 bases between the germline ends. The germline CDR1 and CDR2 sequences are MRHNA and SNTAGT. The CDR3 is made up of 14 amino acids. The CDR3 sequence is CASSVGLSTDTQYF. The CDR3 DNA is TGTGCCAGCAGTGTAGGACTCAGCACAGATACGCAGTATTTT.

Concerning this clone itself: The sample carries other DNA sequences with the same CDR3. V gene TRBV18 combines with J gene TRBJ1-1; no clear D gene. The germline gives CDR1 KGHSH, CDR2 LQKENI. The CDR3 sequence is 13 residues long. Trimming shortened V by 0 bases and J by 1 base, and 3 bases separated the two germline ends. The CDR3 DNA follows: TGTGCCAGCTCACCACCAGGGAACACTGAAGCTTTCTTT. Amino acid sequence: CASSPPGNTEAFF.

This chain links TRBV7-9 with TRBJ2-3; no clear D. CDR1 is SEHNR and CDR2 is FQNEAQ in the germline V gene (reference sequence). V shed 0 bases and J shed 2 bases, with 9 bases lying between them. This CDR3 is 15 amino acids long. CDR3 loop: CASSLARTSTDTQYF. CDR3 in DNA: TGTGCCAGCAGCTTAGCGAGAACTTCCACAGATACGCAGTATTTT.

DNA for the CDR3: TGTGCCAGCAGACAGGGGAGAGAGACCCAGTACTTC. It translates to CASRQGRETQYF. The chain uses TRBV28 and TRBJ2-5; 7 positions agree with TRBD1. Germline V gives CDR1 MDHEN, CDR2 SYDVKM. V shed 6 bases, J shed 4 bases, and the junction held 2 bases outside the gene matches. The CDR3 length is 12 residues. Full variable domain (outside the CDR3, taken from reference TRBV28 and TRBJ2-5): DVKVTQSSRYLVKRTGEKVFLECVQDMDHENMFWYRQDPGLGLRLIYFSYDVKMKEKGDIPEGYSVSREKKERFSLILESASTNQTSMYLCASRQGRETQYFGPGTRLLVL.

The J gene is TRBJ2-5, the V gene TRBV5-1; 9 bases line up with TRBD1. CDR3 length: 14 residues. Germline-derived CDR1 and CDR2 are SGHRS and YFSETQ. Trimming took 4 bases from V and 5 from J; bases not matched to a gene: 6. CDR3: CASSTGGAGETQYF. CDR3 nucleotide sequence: TGCGCCAGCAGCACAGGGGGCGCAGGTGAGACCCAGTACTTC.

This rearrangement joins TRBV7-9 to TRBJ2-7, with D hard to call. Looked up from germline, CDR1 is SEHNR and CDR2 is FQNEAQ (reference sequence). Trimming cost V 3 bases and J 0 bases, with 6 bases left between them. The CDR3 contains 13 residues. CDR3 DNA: TGTGCCAGCAGCTTGGCCACCTCCTACGAGCAGTACTTC. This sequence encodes CASSLATSYEQYF.

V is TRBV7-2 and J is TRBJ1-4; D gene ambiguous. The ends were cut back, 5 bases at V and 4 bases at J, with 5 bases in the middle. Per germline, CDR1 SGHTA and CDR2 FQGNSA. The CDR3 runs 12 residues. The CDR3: CASSRYNEKLFF. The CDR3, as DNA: TGTGCCAGCAGCCGATATAATGAAAAACTGTTTTTT.

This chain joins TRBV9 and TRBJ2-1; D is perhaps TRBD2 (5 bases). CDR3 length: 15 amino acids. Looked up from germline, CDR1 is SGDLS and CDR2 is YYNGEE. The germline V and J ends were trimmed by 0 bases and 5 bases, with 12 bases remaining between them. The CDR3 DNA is TGTGCCAGCAGCGTAGCCCCAGCGGAGGACAATGAGCAGTTCTTC. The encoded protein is CASSVAPAEDNEQFF.

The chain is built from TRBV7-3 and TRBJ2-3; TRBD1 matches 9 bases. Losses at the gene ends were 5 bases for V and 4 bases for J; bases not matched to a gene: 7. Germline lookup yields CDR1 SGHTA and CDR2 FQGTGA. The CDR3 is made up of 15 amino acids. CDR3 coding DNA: TGTGCCAGCAGCCGAGGACAGGGGCGCGCAGATACGCAGTATTTT. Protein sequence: CASSRGQGRADTQYF.

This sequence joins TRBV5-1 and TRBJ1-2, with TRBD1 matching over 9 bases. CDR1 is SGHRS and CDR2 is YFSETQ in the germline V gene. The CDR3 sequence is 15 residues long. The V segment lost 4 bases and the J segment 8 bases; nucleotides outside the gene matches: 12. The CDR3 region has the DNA TGCGCCAGCAGCCCAACCTTCGGACAGGGGAAAGGCTACACCTTC. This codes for CASSPTFGQGKGYTF.

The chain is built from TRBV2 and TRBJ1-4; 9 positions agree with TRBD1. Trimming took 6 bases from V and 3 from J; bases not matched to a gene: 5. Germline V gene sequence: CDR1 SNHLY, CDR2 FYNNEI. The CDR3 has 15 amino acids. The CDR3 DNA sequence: TGTGCCAGCAGGAGGACAGGGGTTTCTAATGAAAAACTGTTTTTT. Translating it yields CASRRTGVSNEKLFF.